The 32 T cell receptor beta chains given below trace back to one sample, sequenced in a study of blood T cell repertoires in COVID-19. Repertoires were generated with immunoSEQ multiplex PCR, while TCRdb's copy carries only in-frame clones and drops some. The sample has around 250,000 clones; approximately 82% are singletons. The sample was PBMCs or T cells enriched from blood (not recorded which). The receptor set was obtained from a man in his forties or fifties who had been exposed to COVID-19.

This clone was seen only once. This chain links TRBV6-5 with TRBJ2-3; 7 bases fit TRBD1. V dropped 6 bases and J dropped 2; count of bases not matched to a gene: 8. Germline loops: CDR1 MNHEY, CDR2 SVGAGI. The CDR3 covers 15 residues. In nucleotides, the CDR3 is TGTGCCAGCAGCGCTACAGGGGTCAACACAGATACGCAGTATTTT. The encoded protein is CASSATGVNTDTQYF.

The chain combines TRBV7-2 with TRBJ1-5; maybe TRBD1 (6 bases). Trimming stripped 3 bases from V and 2 bases from J, with 14 bases between. There are 16 residues in the CDR3. Germline V gene sequence: CDR1 SGHTA, CDR2 FQGNSA. The CDR3 nucleotides are TGTGCCAGCAGCTTGAGCAGGGGATTGGGCAATCAGCCCCAGCATTTT. Translating it yields CASSLSRGLGNQPQHF.

The chain carries TRBV7-9 and TRBJ2-7; D is perhaps TRBD2 (5 bases). CDR1 and CDR2 from the germline V gene are SEHNR and FQNEAQ (reference sequence). Trimming shortened V by 1 base and J by 4 bases, and 11 bases separated the two germline ends. The CDR3 is 14 residues long. The CDR3 is CASSLGGLRYEQYF. As DNA, the CDR3 is TGTGCCAGCAGCTTAGGAGGGCTTCGGTACGAGCAGTACTTC.

The chain recombines TRBV9 with TRBJ2-4; 8 bases align to TRBD2. The CDR3 is made up of 15 amino acids. J gave up 6 bases and V 0 bases, and 5 bases lay outside the gene matches. In germline, CDR1 is SGDLS, CDR2 YYNGEE. The CDR3 is CASSVAAGGRNIQYF. In DNA, the CDR3 is TGTGCCAGCAGCGTAGCGGCGGGAGGCCGAAACATTCAGTACTTC.

This chain connects TRBV9 to TRBJ1-1, with D possibly being TRBD1 (6 bases). V dropped 4 bases and J dropped 1 base, with 14 bases sitting between them. The length of the CDR3 is 15 residues. Germline-derived CDR1 and CDR2 are SGDLS and YYNGEE. CDR3 sequence reads: CASSIHDRPNTEAFF. The CDR3 DNA follows: TGTGCCAGCAGCATCCATGACAGGCCGAACACTGAAGCTTTCTTT.

V is TRBV7-8 and J is TRBJ2-7; TRBD2 agrees at 9 bases. The V gene end was trimmed by 5 bases and the J gene end by 3 bases; junction bases not matched to a gene: 11. CDR3 length: 16 residues. Per the germline V gene, CDR1 is SGHVS and CDR2 is FQNEAQ. In DNA form, the CDR3 reads TGTGCCAGCAGCGGAGCTAGCGGGGTTTTCTACTACGAGCAGTACTTC. As protein: CASSGASGVFYYEQYF.

The rearrangement links TRBV9 to TRBJ2-2; D perhaps matches TRBD1 (6 bases). This CDR3 is 13 amino acids long. In germline, CDR1 is SGDLS, CDR2 YYNGEE. V lost 1 base, J lost 7 bases, and 8 bases lay in between. In DNA, the CDR3 is TGTGCCAGCAGCGTAAGGACAGACGGGGAGCTGTTTTTT. Translated, it gives CASSVRTDGELFF.

In this sample, this clone turned up once. This chain connects TRBV5-6 to TRBJ2-1; 7 bases map to TRBD2. This CDR3 has 16 residues. After removal of 2 bases from V and 1 base from J, the junction contained 6 bases not matched to a gene. CDR1 is SGHDT and CDR2 is YYEEEE in the germline V gene. The CDR3 region has the DNA TGTGCCAGCAGCTTACTAGCGCCAGCTTCCTACAATGAGCAGTTCTTC. This sequence encodes CASSLLAPASYNEQFF.

This clone was found a few times. This chain connects TRBV30 to TRBJ1-3; 10 nucleotides match TRBD1. J gave up 0 bases and V 4 bases, and 9 bases lay outside the gene matches. CDR1 is GTSNPN and CDR2 is SVGIG in the germline V gene (reference sequence). The CDR3 length is 17 residues. The CDR3 spells CAWMVGTGEASGNTIYF. In DNA, the CDR3 is TGTGCCTGGATGGTCGGGACAGGGGAAGCCTCTGGAAACACCATATATTTT.

The V call is TRBV6-4, the J call TRBJ2-1; TRBD1 might be the D (5 bases). Germline V lookup: CDR1 MRHNA, CDR2 SNTAGT. V lost 3 bases, J lost 7 bases, and 13 bases lay in between. This CDR3 has 14 residues. CDR3 bases: TGTGCCAGCAGTGATGAGGCAGGGATGAATGAGCAGTTCTTC. Its translation: CASSDEAGMNEQFF.

The chain employs TRBV19 and TRBJ2-7, with 11 bases fitting TRBD1. Germline-derived CDR1 and CDR2 are LNHDA and SQIVND (reference sequence). J gave up 4 bases and V 6 bases, and 11 bases lay outside the gene matches. There are 16 residues in the CDR3. The CDR3 region has the DNA TGTGCCAGTAGCTTGAACCGGGACAGGGGGTATTACGAGCAGTACTTC. Encoded protein: CASSLNRDRGYYEQYF. The full variable domain, with the rest looked up from reference TRBV19 and TRBJ2-7, is DGGITQSPKYLFRKEGQNVTLSCEQNLNHDAMYWYRQDPGQGLRLIYYSQIVNDFQKGDIAEGYSVSREKKESFPLTVTSAQKNPTAFYLCASSLNRDRGYYEQYFGPGTRLTVT.

The chain recombines TRBV6-1 with TRBJ2-5; 13 positions match TRBD2. This CDR3 region has 18 residues. The V gene's germline CDR1 is MNHNS and CDR2 SASEGT. V gave up 4 bases and J gave up 5 bases; unmatched junction bases: 13. CDR3 amino acids: CASSGTSGRAVHAETQYF. For the CDR3, the DNA is TGTGCCAGCAGTGGCACTAGCGGGAGGGCCGTTCATGCGGAGACCCAGTACTTC.

This chain links TRBV2 with TRBJ1-2; D not resolved. Trimming took off 1 base at V and 5 bases at J, with 11 bases between the two ends. This CDR3 region has 14 residues. CDR1 is SNHLY and CDR2 is FYNNEI in the germline V gene. As DNA, the CDR3 is TGTGCCAGCAGTGAAGACACCAGTTCGTATGGCTACACCTTC. Translation: CASSEDTSSYGYTF.

J is TRBJ2-4 and V is TRBV15; D is undetermined. V was cut by 1 base and J by 0 bases, with 10 bases left in between. Germline CDR1 LNHNV, CDR2 YYDKDF (reference sequence). This CDR3 comprises 16 residues. The CDR3 region is CATSRVTDLAKNIQYF. As DNA, the CDR3 is TGTGCCACCAGCAGAGTAACTGATTTAGCCAAAAACATTCAGTACTTC.

The rearrangement links TRBV20-1 to TRBJ2-1; weak D call: TRBD2 (5 bases). The V gene's germline CDR1 is DFQATT and CDR2 SNEGSKA (reference sequence). The CDR3 runs 11 residues. Between the trimmed V and J ends, which lost 6 bases and 8 bases, there was a span of 11 bases. CDR3 DNA sequence: TGCAGTGCGGTACTAGGTTATGAGCAGTTCTTC. As protein: CSAVLGYEQFF.

This clone occurred once. The CDR3 DNA follows: TGTGCCAGCGGCGCGGGGGCGGGATCTTTCTTT. This codes for CASGAGAGSFF. The chain is built from TRBV6-5 and TRBJ1-1; D is perhaps TRBD1 (6 bases). CDR3 size: 11 residues. The V end lost 8 bases, the J end lost 12 bases, and 16 bases lay between the germline ends. Germline V gene sequence: CDR1 MNHEY, CDR2 SVGAGI.

The rearrangement links TRBV6-5 to TRBJ1-5; TRBD1 matches 8 bases. CDR1 is MNHEY and CDR2 is SVGAGI in the germline V gene. The V gene end was trimmed by 8 bases and the J gene end by 11 bases; junction bases not matched to a gene: 5. This CDR3 is built from 11 residues. The CDR3 here is CASGQGLSQHF. CDR3 DNA sequence: TGTGCCAGCGGACAGGGTTTGTCCCAGCATTTT.

The V call is TRBV10-3, the J call TRBJ2-1, with 16 positions matching TRBD2. This CDR3 has 16 amino acids. The V gene's germline CDR1 is ENHRY and CDR2 SYGVKD. With 9 bases clipped from V and 2 bases from J, the junction kept 4 bases outside the gene matches. The CDR3 loop is CAMGLAGGPPYNEQFF. The CDR3 DNA follows: TGTGCCATGGGACTAGCGGGAGGGCCTCCCTACAATGAGCAGTTCTTC.

The chain has TRBV5-3 and TRBJ2-7; 9 bases line up with TRBD1. TRBV5-3 is marked as an open reading frame, function uncertain. The CDR3 has 17 residues. After removal of 0 bases from V and 6 bases from J, the junction contained 13 bases not matched to a gene. The CDR3 sequence is CARSLAWGQGRICEQYF. The CDR3 DNA sequence: TGTGCCAGAAGCTTGGCTTGGGGACAGGGAAGGATCTGCGAGCAGTACTTC.

V gene TRBV19 combines with J gene TRBJ2-1; possibly TRBD2 for D (5 bases). The V end lost 5 bases, the J end lost 3 bases, and 20 bases lay between the germline ends. In germline, CDR1 is LNHDA, CDR2 SQIVND (reference sequence). The CDR3 has 17 amino acids. CDR3 sequence: CASSFPLGGADYNEQFF. The DNA of the CDR3 is TGTGCCAGTAGTTTCCCCCTTGGAGGAGCGGACTACAATGAGCAGTTCTTC.

The chain recombines TRBV9 with TRBJ2-3; 7 bases map to TRBD2. CDR1 SGDLS and CDR2 YYNGEE come from the germline V gene. The CDR3 sequence is 18 residues long. J lost 2 bases, V lost 0 bases, and 12 bases had no gene match. DNA for the CDR3: TGTGCCAGCAGCGTAGGTGGGAGGGCAGCCCAGCTCACAGATACGCAGTATTTT. Its translation: CASSVGGRAAQLTDTQYF. Filled out from reference TRBV9 and TRBJ2-3, the complete variable domain reads DSGVTQTPKHLITATGQRVTLRCSPRSGDLSVYWYQQSLDQGLQFLIQYYNGEERAKGNILERFSAQQFPDLHSELNLSSLELGDSALYFCASSVGGRAAQLTDTQYFGPGTRLTVL.

The sample holds one count of this clone. V and J are TRBV29-1 and TRBJ1-5; perhaps TRBD1 as D (6 bases). Trimming took 3 bases from V and 4 from J, leaving 16 bases between them. Looked up from germline, CDR1 is SQVTM and CDR2 is ANQGSEA. The CDR3 loop spans 15 amino acids. CDR3 residues: CSVDMGQGSNQPQHF. The DNA of the CDR3 is TGCAGCGTTGATATGGGTCAGGGGTCTAATCAGCCCCAGCATTTT. Drawing the rest from reference TRBV29-1 and TRBJ1-5, the complete variable domain is SAVISQKPSRDICQRGTSLTIQCQVDSQVTMMFWYRQQPGQSLTLIATANQGSEATYESGFVIDKFPISRPNLTFSTLTVSNMSPEDSSIYLCSVDMGQGSNQPQHFGDGTRLSIL.

This clone has a count of ten or more. V is TRBV6-4 and J is TRBJ1-6; no clear D gene. Germline V gene sequence: CDR1 MRHNA, CDR2 SNTAGT. CDR3 length: 14 residues. Trimming removed 2 bases at V and 5 bases at J, with 7 bases between. The CDR3 sequence is CASSDRDNNSPLHF. CDR3 sequence (DNA): TGTGCCAGCAGTGACAGAGATAATAATTCACCCCTCCACTTT.

The rearrangement joins TRBV30 to TRBJ1-1, with unresolved D. CDR3 length: 13 amino acids. The V gene's germline CDR1 is GTSNPN and CDR2 SVGIG (reference sequence). V lost 1 base and J lost 1, with 7 bases in between. CDR3 amino acids: CAWSGTRNTEAFF. For the CDR3, the DNA is TGTGCCTGGAGTGGGACTAGGAACACTGAAGCTTTCTTT. Based on the CDR3 plus reference TRBV30 and TRBJ1-1, the full variable domain is SQTIHQWPATLVQPVGSPLSLECTVEGTSNPNLYWYRQAAGRGLQLLFYSVGIGQISSEVPQNLSASRPQDRQFILSSKKLLLSDSGFYLCAWSGTRNTEAFFGQGTRLTVV.

The V and J genes are TRBV27 and TRBJ2-3, with a possible D match to TRBD1 (5 bases). Trimming cost V 5 bases and J 6 bases, with 15 bases left between them. Germline CDR1 reads MNHEY; CDR2 reads SMNVEV (reference sequence). This CDR3 region has 14 residues. The CDR3 coding sequence is TGTGCCAGCAGTCTAATTACAGGCTCCGATACGCAGTATTTT. It specifies CASSLITGSDTQYF.

This chain uses TRBV12-5 with TRBJ2-5, with a possible D match to TRBD1 (5 bases). Germline CDR1 LGHNT, CDR2 FRNRAP. The CDR3 consists of 14 residues. Between the trimmed V and J ends, which lost 6 bases and 5 bases, there was a span of 16 bases. The CDR3 here is CASGPDSFLETQYF. The CDR3 bases are TGTGCTAGTGGACCCGACAGTTTTCTGGAGACCCAGTACTTC.

This clone was observed a few times. V usage is TRBV9 and J usage is TRBJ1-2; TRBD1 is a possible D gene (6 bases). With 4 bases removed from V and 7 bases from J, the gap between germline ends came to 23 bases. Germline CDR1 SGDLS, CDR2 YYNGEE. The length of the CDR3 is 16 residues. Here the CDR3 reads CASSFPGTSPMGGYTF. CDR3 bases: TGTGCCAGCAGCTTTCCCGGGACATCACCCATGGGTGGCTACACCTTC.

This clone was found many times. The V call is TRBV9, the J call TRBJ2-5; 10 nucleotides match TRBD2. The trim removed 4 bases at V and 4 bases at J, leaving 10 bases unmatched. CDR1 is SGDLS, CDR2 YYNGEE, per germline. The CDR3 contains 16 residues. CDR3: CASSTASGRKGETQYF. DNA for the CDR3: TGTGCCAGCAGCACAGCTAGCGGGAGAAAGGGAGAGACCCAGTACTTC.

The chain links TRBV13 to TRBJ2-1; no definite D call. Germline CDR1 is PRHDT and CDR2 is FYEKMQ (reference sequence). CDR3 size: 13 residues. V was pared by 2 bases and J by 6 bases, with 8 bases between. This CDR3 is CASSLRARNEQFF. The CDR3 nucleotides are TGTGCCAGCAGCTTACGTGCGCGCAATGAGCAGTTCTTC.

This clone was observed once. The gene calls are TRBV10-2 and TRBJ2-1; 9 bases are a match to TRBD1. Germline V CDR1 and CDR2: WSHSY, SAAADI. The CDR3 spans 9 residues. The trim removed 10 bases at V and 15 bases at J, leaving 4 bases unmatched. The CDR3 sequence is CAITGGRFF. In nucleotides, the CDR3 is TGCGCCATCACAGGGGGCAGGTTCTTC.

V usage is TRBV14 and J usage is TRBJ2-5; D is perhaps TRBD2 (6 bases). V lost 0 bases and J lost 4, with 12 bases in between. Looked up from germline, CDR1 is SGHDN and CDR2 is FVKESK. CDR3 size: 15 residues. The chain's CDR3 is CASSQDRRGGETQYF. The DNA for the CDR3 is TGTGCCAGCAGCCAAGATCGGCGGGGAGGAGAGACCCAGTACTTC.

This rearrangement joins TRBV25-1 to TRBJ2-2; D unclear. This CDR3 region has 15 residues. Germline loops: CDR1 MGHDK, CDR2 SYGVNS. Trimming removed 2 bases from V and 4 bases from J, with 11 bases in between. The CDR3: CASSENGGTTGELFF. The CDR3 region has the DNA TGTGCCAGCAGTGAAAATGGCGGAACCACCGGGGAGCTGTTTTTT.